Listed here are 6 T cell receptor beta chains from one sample, sequenced in a study of CD8+ T cells in alopecia areata. Sequencing templates came from extracted RNA that was reverse transcribed into cDNA. The protocol was immunoSEQ multiplex PCR, while the TCRdb copy is restricted to in-frame clones and leaves out a portion. The sample has 61,000 or so clones, over 95% seen once. This specimen was CD8+ T cells sorted from blood, taken at week 0. These receptors all come from a human donor with alopecia areata.

The count of this clone is one. This chain connects TRBV2 to TRBJ2-2, with unresolved D. Germline CDR1 SNHLY, CDR2 FYNNEI. V was pared by 3 bases and J by 3 bases, with 8 bases between. This CDR3 is built from 14 residues. Here the CDR3 DNA reads TGTGCCAGCAGTGAGGGGTCCCACACCGGGGAGCTGTTTTTT. Translated, it gives CASSEGSHTGELFF.

The chain has TRBV6-5 and TRBJ2-1, with a weak D call TRBD2 (6 bases). Germline CDR1 is MNHEY and CDR2 is SVGAGI. Between the trimmed V and J ends, which lost 8 bases and 2 bases, there was a span of 13 bases. The CDR3 loop spans 14 amino acids. The CDR3, as DNA: TGTGCCAGCGGGGCTAGCGACGCCTACAATGAGCAGTTCTTC. Translating it yields CASGASDAYNEQFF.

The rearrangement links TRBV2 to TRBJ2-7; D gene ambiguous. The germline gives CDR1 SNHLY, CDR2 FYNNEI. V lost 5 bases, J lost 6 bases, and 11 bases lay in between. This CDR3 is built from 12 residues. The CDR3 here is CASSTPPPEQYF. The CDR3 DNA reads as TGTGCCAGCAGTACCCCCCCTCCCGAGCAGTACTTC.

The rearrangement links TRBV7-8 to TRBJ1-1; 9 nucleotides agree with TRBD1. The junction had 6 bases not matched to a gene; V was cut back by 5 bases and J by 2 bases. Germline V CDR1 and CDR2: SGHVS, FQNEAQ. This CDR3 contains 15 residues. CDR3 sequence (DNA): TGTGCCAGCAGCCCCCGGACAGGGGCCAACACTGAAGCTTTCTTT. It translates to CASSPRTGANTEAFF.

The chain combines TRBV7-9 with TRBJ2-1, with a weak D call TRBD1 (5 bases). Germline V gives CDR1 SEHNR, CDR2 FQNEAQ (reference sequence). CDR3 length equals 13 residues. V was pared by 1 base and J by 7 bases, with 8 bases between. The CDR3 region is CASSLEGDNEQFF. CDR3 in DNA: TGTGCCAGCAGCTTAGAAGGGGATAATGAGCAGTTCTTC.

The rearrangement links TRBV5-1 to TRBJ2-3; D unclear. CDR1 and CDR2 (germline): SGHRS, YFSETQ. The CDR3 loop spans 14 amino acids. Trimming removed 3 bases from V and 2 bases from J, with 10 bases in between. CDR3 protein: CASSSDPYTDTQYF. CDR3 DNA: TGCGCCAGCAGCTCTGACCCTTACACAGATACGCAGTATTTT.